What follows describes a single T cell receptor beta chain. The data originate from a study of blood T cell repertoires in COVID-19. The germline gives CDR1 SEHNR, CDR2 FQNEAQ (reference sequence). Trimming stripped 8 bases from V and 8 bases from J, with 16 bases between. This CDR3 has 13 residues. TCRdb keeps only in-frame clones here, not all; method: immunoSEQ multiplex PCR. The sample has approximately 440,000 clones, approximately 86% seen once; the top ten hold 0.7%. The sample consisted of PBMCs or T cells enriched from blood (not recorded which). The receptor's source is a woman under 30 who had recovered from COVID-19. This chain connects TRBV7-9 to TRBJ2-1, with TRBD2 as a possible D gene (6 bases). CDR3 sequence (DNA): TGTGCCAGCGAGGCTAGCGTTAAGTATGAGCAGTTCTTC. It yields the protein CASEASVKYEQFF.